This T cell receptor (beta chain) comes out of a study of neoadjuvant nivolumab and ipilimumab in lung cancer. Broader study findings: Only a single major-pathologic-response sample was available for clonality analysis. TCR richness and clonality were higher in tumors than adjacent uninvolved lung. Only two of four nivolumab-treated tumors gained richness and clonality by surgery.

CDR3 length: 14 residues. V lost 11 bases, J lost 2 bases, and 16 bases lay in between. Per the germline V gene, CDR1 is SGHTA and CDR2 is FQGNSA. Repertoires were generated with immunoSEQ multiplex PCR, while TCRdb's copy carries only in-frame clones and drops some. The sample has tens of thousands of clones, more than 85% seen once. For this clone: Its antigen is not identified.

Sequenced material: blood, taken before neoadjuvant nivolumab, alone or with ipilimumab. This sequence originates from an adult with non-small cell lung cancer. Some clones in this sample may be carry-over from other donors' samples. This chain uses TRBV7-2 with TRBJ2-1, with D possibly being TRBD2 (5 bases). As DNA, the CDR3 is TGTGCCGCTAAGACGGACTTTACCTACAATGAGCAGTTCTTC. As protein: CAAKTDFTYNEQFF. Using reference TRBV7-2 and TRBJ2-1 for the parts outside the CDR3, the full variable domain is GAGVSQSPSNKVTEKGKDVELRCDPISGHTALYWYRQSLGQGLEFLIYFQGNSAPDKSGLPSDRFSAERTGGSVSTLTIQRTQQEDSAVYLCAAKTDFTYNEQFFGPGTRLTVL.